A selection of T cell receptor beta chains follows, all from one sample in a study of blood T cells in healthy people across ages. Using its own MiXCR run on the 5' RACE reads, TCRdb lists one record per CDR3 protein. Among hundreds of thousands of distinct CDR3 sequences listed, roughly 43% were seen once. The sample taken for sequencing was blood. The source of these receptors is a woman between 55 and 75 years old in good health. The CDR3 runs from the conserved cysteine through the conserved F or W.

>TRBV7-7|TRBJ2-2
CASSLGDMTGELFF
>TRBV6-5|TRBJ2-1
CASSPGDYNEQFF
>TRBV4-2|TRBJ2-1
CASSPAVIGGDSYDEQFF
>TRBV18|TRBJ2-7
CASSPLLAGVNNEQYF
>TRBV7-2|TRBJ1-2
CASSLGDLGGYTF
>TRBV28|TRBJ1-1
CASSSPSLSTEAFF
>TRBV20-1|TRBJ2-1
CSATSGARYNEQFF
>TRBV9|TRBJ2-1
CASSVTGQYNEQFF
>TRBV9|TRBJ2-1
CASSVADSNSYNEQFF
>TRBV27|TRBJ1-5
CASSLAWNQPQHF
>TRBV27|TRBJ2-7
CASGTRSYEQYF
>TRBV11-2|TRBJ2-3
CASSLVRLADRTDTQYF
>TRBV6-1|TRBJ1-1
CASSEFMGVIQAFF
>TRBV28|TRBJ2-1
CASSDPGTGGFNEQFF
>TRBV20-1|TRBJ1-5
CSASRRGSNQPQHF
>TRBV3-1|TRBJ1-4
CASRLLGKLFF